The sample holds a few counts of the clone carrying this T cell receptor (beta chain). Antigen specificity is unknown. Germline values: CDR1 LNHDA, CDR2 SQIVND (reference sequence). The junction had 12 bases not matched to a gene; V was cut back by 8 bases and J by 3 bases. The CDR3 loop spans 15 amino acids. Clones were sequenced by immunoSEQ multiplex PCR, and TCRdb holds only the in-frame ones, with some missing. The repertoire includes tens of thousands of clones, roughly four fifths of them detected once, and under 4% sits in the top ten. The data belong to a study of PD-L1 blockade in urothelial cancer. Overall study: Most of the roughly 29 patients were men whose urothelial cancer was bladder-origin. Treatment start was followed by blood analysis at 3 weeks (second dose) and again at 6 weeks. Findings and limits, study-wide: Improved survival was predicted by pretreatment blood TCR clonality below the median.

The V and J genes are TRBV19 and TRBJ1-2; TRBD1 aligns across 7 bases. The input for sequencing was PBMCs, taken around atezolizumab (anti-PD-L1) treatment. This clonotype was sampled from a man in his 70s with urothelial cancer. The CDR3 DNA reads TGTGCCAGTTGTAATATGAAGGGACAGCACTATGGCTACACCTTC. This encodes CASCNMKGQHYGYTF. Complete variable domain (other parts from reference TRBV19 and TRBJ1-2): DGGITQSPKYLFRKEGQNVTLSCEQNLNHDAMYWYRQDPGQGLRLIYYSQIVNDFQKGDIAEGYSVSREKKESFPLTVTSAQKNPTAFYLCASCNMKGQHYGYTFGSGTRLTVV.